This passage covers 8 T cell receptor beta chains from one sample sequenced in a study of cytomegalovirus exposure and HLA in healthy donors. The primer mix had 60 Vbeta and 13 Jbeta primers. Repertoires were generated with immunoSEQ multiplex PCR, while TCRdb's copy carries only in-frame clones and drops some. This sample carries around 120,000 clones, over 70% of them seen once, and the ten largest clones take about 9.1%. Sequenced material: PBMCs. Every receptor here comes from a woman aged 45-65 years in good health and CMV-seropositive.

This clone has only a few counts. CDR3 coding DNA: TGTGCCAGCAGCCCCCAGGTGGCTAGCGGGAGGAGTGAGCAGTTCTTC. Translation: CASSPQVASGRSEQFF. The chain links TRBV7-3 to TRBJ2-1, with TRBD2 matching over 11 bases. V lost 5 bases to trimming and J lost 9 bases; unmatched junction nucleotides: 12. The CDR3 runs 16 residues. The germline gives CDR1 SGHTA, CDR2 FQGTGA.

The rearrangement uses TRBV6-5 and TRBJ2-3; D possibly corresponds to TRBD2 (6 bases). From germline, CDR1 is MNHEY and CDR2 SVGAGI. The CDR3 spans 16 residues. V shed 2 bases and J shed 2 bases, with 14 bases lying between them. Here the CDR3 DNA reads TGTGCCAGCAGTTACGGAGTGGCGGGGAACACAGATACGCAGTATTTT. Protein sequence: CASSYGVAGNTDTQYF.

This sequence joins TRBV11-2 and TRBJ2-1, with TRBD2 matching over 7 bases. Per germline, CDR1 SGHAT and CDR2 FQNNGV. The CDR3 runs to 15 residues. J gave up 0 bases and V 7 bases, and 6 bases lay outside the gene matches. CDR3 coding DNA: TGTGCCAGCAACAAAGCGGGAAGCTCCTACAATGAGCAGTTCTTC. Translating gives CASNKAGSSYNEQFF.

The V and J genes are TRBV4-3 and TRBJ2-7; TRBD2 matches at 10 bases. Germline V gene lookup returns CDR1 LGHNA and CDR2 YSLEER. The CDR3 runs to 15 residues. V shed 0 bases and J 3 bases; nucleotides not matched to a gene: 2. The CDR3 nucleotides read TGCGCCAGCAGCCAAGATCGGACTAGCGGCTACGAGCAGTACTTC. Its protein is CASSQDRTSGYEQYF.

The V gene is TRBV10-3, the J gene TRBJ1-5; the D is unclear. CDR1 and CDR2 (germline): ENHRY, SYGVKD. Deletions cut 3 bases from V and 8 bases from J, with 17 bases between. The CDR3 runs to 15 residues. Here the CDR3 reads CAISEGGPGLEPQHF. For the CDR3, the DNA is TGTGCCATCAGTGAAGGAGGGCCGGGCTTGGAGCCCCAGCATTTT.

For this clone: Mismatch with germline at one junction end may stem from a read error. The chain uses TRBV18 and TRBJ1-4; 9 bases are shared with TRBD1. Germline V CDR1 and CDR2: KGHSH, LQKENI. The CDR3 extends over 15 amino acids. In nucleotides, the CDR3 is TGTGCCAGCTCGCCACGGGACAGGGCATTCGTAAAACTGTTTTTT. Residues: CASSPRDRAFVKLFF.

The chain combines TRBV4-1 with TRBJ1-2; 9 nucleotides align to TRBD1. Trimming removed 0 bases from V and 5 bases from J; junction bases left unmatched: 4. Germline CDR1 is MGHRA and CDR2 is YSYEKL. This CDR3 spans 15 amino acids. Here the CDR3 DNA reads TGCGCCAGCAGCCAAGACTTGACAGGGGGATATGGCTACACCTTC. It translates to CASSQDLTGGYGYTF.

The CDR3 is CASSRLPGGGENTGELFF. The DNA of the CDR3 is TGCGCCAGCAGCCGCCTACCGGGGGGGGGCGAAAACACCGGGGAGCTGTTTTTT. The chain combines TRBV4-3 with TRBJ2-2; 8 bases are a match to TRBD2. V shed 4 bases and J 2 bases; nucleotides not matched to a gene: 12. The germline gives CDR1 LGHNA, CDR2 YSLEER. The length of the CDR3 is 18 residues.